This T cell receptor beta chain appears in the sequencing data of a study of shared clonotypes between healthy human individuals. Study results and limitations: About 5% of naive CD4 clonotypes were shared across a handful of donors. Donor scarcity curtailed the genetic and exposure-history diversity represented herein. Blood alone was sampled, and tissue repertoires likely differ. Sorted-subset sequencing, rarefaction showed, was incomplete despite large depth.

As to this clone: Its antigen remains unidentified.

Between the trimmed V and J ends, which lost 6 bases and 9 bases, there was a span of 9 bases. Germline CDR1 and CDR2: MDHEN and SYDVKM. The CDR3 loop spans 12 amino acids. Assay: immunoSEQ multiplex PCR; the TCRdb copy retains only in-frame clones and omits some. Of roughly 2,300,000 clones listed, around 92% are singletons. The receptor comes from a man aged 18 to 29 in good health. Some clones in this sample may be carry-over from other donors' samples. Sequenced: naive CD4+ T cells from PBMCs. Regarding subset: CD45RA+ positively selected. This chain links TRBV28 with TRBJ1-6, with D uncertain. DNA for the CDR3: TGTGCCAGCAGACTAGGGTTTTCACCCCTCCACTTT. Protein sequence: CASRLGFSPLHF. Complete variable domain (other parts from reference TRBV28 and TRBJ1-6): DVKVTQSSRYLVKRTGEKVFLECVQDMDHENMFWYRQDPGLGLRLIYFSYDVKMKEKGDIPEGYSVSREKKERFSLILESASTNQTSMYLCASRLGFSPLHFGNGTRLTVT.